This T cell receptor (beta chain) was recovered during a study of shared clonotypes between healthy human individuals. The CDR3 is 16 residues long. Germline CDR1 SGDLS, CDR2 YYNGEE. The germline V and J ends were trimmed by 0 bases and 8 bases, with 18 bases remaining between them. Only in-frame clones appear in the TCRdb table, and some are missing; sequencing was by immunoSEQ multiplex PCR. The table has about 2.1 million clones, approximately 92% seen once; the top ten hold 1.5% to 2%. Positive CCR7 selection of CD45RO-negative cells yielded the naive CD8 cells, and terminally differentiated effector memory CD45RA+ cells were excluded.

The sample consisted of naive CD8+ T cells from PBMCs. This chain links TRBV9 with TRBJ2-1; D is unclear. This TCR was recovered from a man aged 18 to 35 in good health. Some clones in this sample may be carry-over from other donors' samples. CDR3 sequence (DNA): TGTGCCAGCAGCGTAGGGCAGCGCTACACGGGCGATGAGCAGTTCTTC. As protein: CASSVGQRYTGDEQFF. The full variable domain, with the rest looked up from reference TRBV9 and TRBJ2-1, is DSGVTQTPKHLITATGQRVTLRCSPRSGDLSVYWYQQSLDQGLQFLIQYYNGEERAKGNILERFSAQQFPDLHSELNLSSLELGDSALYFCASSVGQRYTGDEQFFGPGTRLTVL.